The sequence of this T cell receptor beta chain was determined in a study of patients and donors after allogeneic stem cell transplantation. This clonotype has just a few counts. TCRdb itself ran the RT-PCR reads through MiXCR, one entry per CDR3 protein. The sample contains tens of thousands of distinct CDR3 sequences, roughly 30% of which appear only once. CDR1 is SQVTM and CDR2 is ANQGSEA in the germline V gene. The CDR3 has 11 residues. The V end was cut by 5 bases, the J end by 5 bases, with 9 bases between. Sequencing was performed on blood, either unsorted or a sorted T cell fraction (not recorded which). This sequence joins TRBV29-1 and TRBJ1-1; D may be TRBD1 (5 bases). The TCR comes from a human donor who was either an allogeneic HSCT recipient or a stem cell or donor lymphocyte infusion donor (not recorded which). It is not recorded whose cells these are; they may come from a transplant donor. DNA of the CDR3: TGCAGCGTTCAGGGAAATACTGAAGCTTTCTTT. Encoded protein: CSVQGNTEAFF.